This is a list of T cell receptor beta chains from one sample in a study of cytomegalovirus exposure and HLA in healthy donors. The repertoire was sequenced with immunoSEQ multiplex PCR; TCRdb's copy has only in-frame clones and lacks some. Of roughly 130,000 clones detected, roughly 78% appear once; the ten largest clones hold 3.3%. Sequencing was carried out using PBMCs. The receptors were gathered from a male donor in good health and CMV-seronegative. CDR3s leave out the opening cysteine and the closing phenylalanine or tryptophan. The order of the fields is V gene, clone size, J gene, CDR3 protein. Expanded clones are given a class, and other clones once, few, many or no size at all.

TRBV4-3	-	TRBJ2-1	ASSQDRGAGYNEQF
TRBV9	-	TRBJ2-7	ASSSGPPRGSSYEQY
TRBV4-1	-	TRBJ2-7	ASSQGGDRVTYEQY
TRBV5-5	once	TRBJ1-2	ASSLEQGSGGYT
TRBV11-2	-	TRBJ2-7	ASSFTGSEQY
TRBV7-9	once	TRBJ1-2	ASSPDRVYGYT
TRBV15	-	TRBJ1-5	ATSRADQPQH
TRBV27	-	TRBJ1-1	ASSLFRGDTEAF
TRBV19	-	TRBJ2-3	ASSPRDRGRGSTQY
TRBV7-2	few	TRBJ2-7	ASSLRSGTNTEQY
TRBV11-3	few	TRBJ1-5	ASSLRTQTAGNQPQH
TRBV27	-	TRBJ2-7	ASSTVGTGYEQC
TRBV6-6	-	TRBJ2-7	ASSEGYEQY
TRBV4-2	-	TRBJ2-3	ASSQDGLITDTQY
TRBV29-1	-	TRBJ1-5	SVGGEFNQPQH
TRBV13	-	TRBJ2-1	ASSFLGQRNNEQF
TRBV29-1	-	TRBJ2-3	SVEATSGRADTQY
TRBV5-1	-	TRBJ2-5	ASSLAAGGPGETQY
TRBV19	-	TRBJ2-3	ASSFTGTGVTDTQY
TRBV29-1	-	-	SVLSSGTYEQY
TRBV4-3	few	TRBJ2-7	ASSQAWATPLHEQY
TRBV4-2	-	TRBJ2-7	ASSKESLDGSGEQY
TRBV10-3	once	TRBJ2-3	AIRAGEGDTDTQY
TRBV27	-	TRBJ2-2	ASGRELF
TRBV6-5	once	TRBJ1-1	ASSYGQVNTEAF
TRBV7-9	-	TRBJ2-3	SSQNSGRGITDTQY
TRBV29-1	-	TRBJ1-3	SVEQGAGNTIY
TRBV6-1	-	TRBJ2-2	ASSATSGGPNTGELF
TRBV13	-	TRBJ2-5	ASSLGRGAMGTQY
TRBV30	-	TRBJ2-7	AWSVRDKQY
TRBV6-1	-	TRBJ1-6	ASSAQTGDNSPLH
TRBV7-2	-	TRBJ2-5	ASSLNFGETQY
TRBV2	-	TRBJ1-5	ASGDLDRGNQPQH
TRBV30	-	TRBJ2-7	AWNRPGQGGEQY
TRBV27	few	TRBJ2-3	ASSWGGTTDTQY
TRBV9	-	TRBJ2-6	ASSLGDTGANGLT
TRBV7-7	-	TRBJ2-2	ASSLSPGTGELF